Sequencing of this T cell receptor beta chain was carried out in a study of radiation and T cells in renal cell carcinoma. Regarding time point: blood 2 weeks post-SBRT. Documented treatment: 15 Gy SBRT to primary tumor, nephrectomy 4 weeks later. Sequencing was performed with immunoSEQ multiplex PCR; in TCRdb, only in-frame clones are kept and a portion is missing. This table has around 130,000 clones, about 88% appearing once. Germline-derived CDR1 and CDR2 are MNHNS and SASEGT. The V gene lost 2 bases and the J gene lost 9 bases, with 11 bases spanning the gap. The CDR3 has 13 residues. The J gene is TRBJ2-1, the V gene TRBV6-1; no definite D call. The input for sequencing was blood, taken from a patient whose treatment included radiotherapy and nephrectomy. This TCR was recovered from a woman in her 70s with renal cell carcinoma. The CDR3 region has the DNA TGTGCCAGCAGTGAACTCCTAGGTGGTGAGCAGTTCTTC. Protein sequence: CASSELLGGEQFF.